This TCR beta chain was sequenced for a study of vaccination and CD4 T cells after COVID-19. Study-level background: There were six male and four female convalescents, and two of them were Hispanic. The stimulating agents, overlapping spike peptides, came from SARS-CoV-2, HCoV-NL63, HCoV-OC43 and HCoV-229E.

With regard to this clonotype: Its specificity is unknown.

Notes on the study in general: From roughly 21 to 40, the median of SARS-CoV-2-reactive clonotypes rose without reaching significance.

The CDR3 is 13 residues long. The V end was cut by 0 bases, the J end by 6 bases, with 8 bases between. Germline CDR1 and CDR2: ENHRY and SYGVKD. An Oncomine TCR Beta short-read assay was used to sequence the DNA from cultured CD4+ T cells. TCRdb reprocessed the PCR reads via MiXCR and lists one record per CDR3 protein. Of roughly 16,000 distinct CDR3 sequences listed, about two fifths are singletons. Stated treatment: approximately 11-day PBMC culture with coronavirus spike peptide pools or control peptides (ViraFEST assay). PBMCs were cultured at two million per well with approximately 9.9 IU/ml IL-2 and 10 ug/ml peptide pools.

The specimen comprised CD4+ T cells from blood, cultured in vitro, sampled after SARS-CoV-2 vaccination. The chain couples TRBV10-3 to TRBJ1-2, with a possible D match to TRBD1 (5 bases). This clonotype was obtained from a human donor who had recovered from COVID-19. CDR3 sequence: CAISESVGDGYTF. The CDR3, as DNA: TGTGCCATCAGTGAGTCAGTGGGGGATGGCTACACCTTC.